This T cell receptor beta chain was documented in a study of T cells after yellow fever vaccination. General study results and limits: Secondary responses were weaker yet peaked faster, day 5 versus 15. A small share of clonotypes appeared in both CD4 and CD8 compartments. Detected again after the booster were most primary-vaccination clones, at approximately 95% CD4 and 88% CD8.

Many counts were recorded for this clonotype. Antigen: not known. The TCR cDNA carried a universal primer site and UMIs from 5'RACE template switching. TCRdb redid the calling of the 5' RACE reads with MiXCR, one entry per CDR3 protein. The profile shows over 110,000 distinct CDR3 sequences, 6.5% to 8.5% of them singletons. The material was CD4+ T cells sorted from PBMCs, obtained 5 days after the yellow fever booster vaccination. This sequence originates from a man younger than 45 who received the YFV17D yellow fever vaccine.

The CDR3 nucleotides read TGTGCCAGCACCCGGGGGTTTGGTGCCGGGGAGCTGTTTTTT. Translation gives CASTRGFGAGELFF. This chain links TRBV12-3 or TRBV12-4 with TRBJ2-2; a possible D gene is TRBD2 (6 bases). V shed 7 bases and J shed 6 bases, with 15 bases lying between them. The CDR3 covers 14 residues.